This TCR beta chain derives from a study of T cells in Graves' hyperthyroidism and ophthalmopathy. Whole-study findings and limits: Separating ophthalmopathy from stable hyperthyroidism was achieved by a 13 V-J model. The model forecast ophthalmopathy, anticipating it by a median about 7 months before onset. Among thyroid clonotypes expanded above 0.001, most also appeared in blood.

This clonotype was seen only a few times. What it binds is unknown. Using RNA transcripts as the source, TCR beta CDR3 regions were amplified. The study used the HTBI primer set for a first-round RT-PCR of the TCR CDR3. TCRdb independently ran MiXCR on the multiplex PCR reads; one entry per CDR3 protein. The sample lists more than 600,000 distinct CDR3 sequences, 16% occurring once. The CDR3 consists of 16 residues. Germline CDR1 reads SEHNR; CDR2 reads FQNEAQ (reference sequence). V lost 5 bases and J lost 4; bases outside the gene matches: 8. V and J are TRBV7-9 and TRBJ2-3; 11 bases match TRBD2. Sequencing was done on a sample of blood. The TCR comes from a man aged 18 to 29 with Graves' hyperthyroidism. The CDR3 loop reads CASSRPTSGSSDTQYF. CDR3 sequence (DNA): TGTGCCAGCAGCCGCCCCACTAGCGGGAGTTCAGATACGCAGTATTTT.